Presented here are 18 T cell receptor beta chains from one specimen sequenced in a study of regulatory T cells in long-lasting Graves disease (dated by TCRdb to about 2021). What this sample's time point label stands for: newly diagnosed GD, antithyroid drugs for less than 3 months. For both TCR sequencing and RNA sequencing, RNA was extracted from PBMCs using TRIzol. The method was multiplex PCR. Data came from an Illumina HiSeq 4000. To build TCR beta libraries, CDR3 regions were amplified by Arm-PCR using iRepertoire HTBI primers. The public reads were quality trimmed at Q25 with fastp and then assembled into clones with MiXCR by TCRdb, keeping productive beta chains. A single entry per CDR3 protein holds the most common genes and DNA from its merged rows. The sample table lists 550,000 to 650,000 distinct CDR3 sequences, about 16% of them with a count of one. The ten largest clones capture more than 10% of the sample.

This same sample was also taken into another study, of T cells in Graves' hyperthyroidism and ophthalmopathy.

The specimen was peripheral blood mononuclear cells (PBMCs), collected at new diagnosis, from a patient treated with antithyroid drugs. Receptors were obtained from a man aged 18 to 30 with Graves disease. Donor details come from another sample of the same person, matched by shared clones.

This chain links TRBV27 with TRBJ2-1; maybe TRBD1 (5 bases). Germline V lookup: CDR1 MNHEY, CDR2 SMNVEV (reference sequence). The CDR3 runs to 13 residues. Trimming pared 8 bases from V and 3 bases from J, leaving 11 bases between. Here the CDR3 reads CASRQGNYNEQFF. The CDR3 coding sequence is TGTGCCAGCCGGCAGGGTAACTACAATGAGCAGTTCTTC.

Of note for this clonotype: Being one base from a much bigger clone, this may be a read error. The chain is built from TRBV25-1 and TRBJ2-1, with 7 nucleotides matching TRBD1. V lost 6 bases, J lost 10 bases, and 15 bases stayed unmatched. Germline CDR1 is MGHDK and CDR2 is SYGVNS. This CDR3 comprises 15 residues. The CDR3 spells CASRSRDSLSYEQFF. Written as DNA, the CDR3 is TGTGCCAGCAGGAGCCGGGACAGCCTTTCCTACGAGCAGTTCTTC. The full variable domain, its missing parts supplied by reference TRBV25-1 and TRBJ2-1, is EADIYQTPRYLVIGTGKKITLECSQTMGHDKMYWYQQDPGMELHLIHYSYGVNSTEKGDLSSESTVSRIRTEHFPLTLESARPSHTSQYLCASRSRDSLSYEQFFGPGTRLTVL.

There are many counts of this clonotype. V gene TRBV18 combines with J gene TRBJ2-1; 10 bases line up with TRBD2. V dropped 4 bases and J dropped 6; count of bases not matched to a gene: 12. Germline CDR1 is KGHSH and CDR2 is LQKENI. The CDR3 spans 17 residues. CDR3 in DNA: TGTGCCAGCTCACGGGTTGACAGGGGACTAGCGTCCAATGAGCAGTTCTTC. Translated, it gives CASSRVDRGLASNEQFF.

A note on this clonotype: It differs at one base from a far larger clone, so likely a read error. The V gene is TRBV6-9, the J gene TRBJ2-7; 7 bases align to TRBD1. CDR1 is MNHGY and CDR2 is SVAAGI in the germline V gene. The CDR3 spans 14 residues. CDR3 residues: CASSFRDSSYGQYF. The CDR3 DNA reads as TGTGCCAGCAGTTTCCGGGACAGCTCCTACGGGCAGTACTTC.

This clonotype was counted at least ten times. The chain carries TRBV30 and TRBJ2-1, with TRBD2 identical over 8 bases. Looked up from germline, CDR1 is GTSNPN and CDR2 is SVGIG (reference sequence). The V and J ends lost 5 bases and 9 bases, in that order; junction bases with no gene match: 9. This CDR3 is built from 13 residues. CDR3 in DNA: TGTGCCTGGGGGGGTAGCGGGGTCGGTGAGCAGTTCTTC. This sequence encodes CAWGGSGVGEQFF.

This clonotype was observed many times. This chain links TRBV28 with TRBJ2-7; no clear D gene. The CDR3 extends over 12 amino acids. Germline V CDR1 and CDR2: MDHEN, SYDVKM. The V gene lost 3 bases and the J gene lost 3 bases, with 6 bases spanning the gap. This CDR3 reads CASSFALYEQYF. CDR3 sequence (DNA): TGTGCCAGCAGTTTTGCCCTCTACGAGCAGTACTTC.

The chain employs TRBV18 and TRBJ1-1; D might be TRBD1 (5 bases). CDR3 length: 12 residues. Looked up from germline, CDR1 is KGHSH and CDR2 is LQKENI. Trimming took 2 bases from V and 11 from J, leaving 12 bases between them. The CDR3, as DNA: TGTGCCAGCTCACCATCGGCAGGGAAGGCTTTCTTT. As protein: CASSPSAGKAFF.

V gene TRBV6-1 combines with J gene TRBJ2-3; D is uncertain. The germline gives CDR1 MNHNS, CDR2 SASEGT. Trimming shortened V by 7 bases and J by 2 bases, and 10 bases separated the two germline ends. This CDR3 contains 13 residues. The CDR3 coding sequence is TGTGCCAGCACGCGAGAGGCCACAGATACGCAGTATTTT. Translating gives CASTREATDTQYF.

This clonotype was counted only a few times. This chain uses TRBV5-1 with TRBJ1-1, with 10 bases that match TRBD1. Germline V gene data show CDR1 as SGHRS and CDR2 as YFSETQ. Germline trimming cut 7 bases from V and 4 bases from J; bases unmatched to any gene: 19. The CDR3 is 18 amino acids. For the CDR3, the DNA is TGCGCCAGCTACCCAAGCCGACAGGGGGCTATTGGTGGCACTGAAGCTTTCTTT. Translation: CASYPSRQGAIGGTEAFF.

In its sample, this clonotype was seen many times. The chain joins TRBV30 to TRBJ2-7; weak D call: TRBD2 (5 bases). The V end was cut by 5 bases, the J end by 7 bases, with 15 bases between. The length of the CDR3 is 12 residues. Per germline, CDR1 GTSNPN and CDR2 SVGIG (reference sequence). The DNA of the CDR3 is TGTGCCTGGCAATCAGGAGGAGGAGAGCAGTACTTC. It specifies CAWQSGGGEQYF.

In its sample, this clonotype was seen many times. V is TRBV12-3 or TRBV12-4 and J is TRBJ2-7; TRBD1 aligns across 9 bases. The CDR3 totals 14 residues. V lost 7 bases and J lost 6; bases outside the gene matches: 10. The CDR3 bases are TGTGCCAGCACCACCGGGACAGGGCGCATCGAGCAGTACTTC. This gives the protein CASTTGTGRIEQYF.

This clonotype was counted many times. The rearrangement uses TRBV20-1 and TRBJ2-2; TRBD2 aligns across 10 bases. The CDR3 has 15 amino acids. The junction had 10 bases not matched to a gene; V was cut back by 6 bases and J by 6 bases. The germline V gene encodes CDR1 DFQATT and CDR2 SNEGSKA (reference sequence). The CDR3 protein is CSADPGTSESGELFF. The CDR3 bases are TGCAGTGCAGACCCCGGGACTAGCGAATCCGGGGAGCTGTTTTTT.

Here the CDR3 DNA reads TGTGCCAGCAGCTTAGCAGTCCCCACCGGGGAGCTGTTTTTT. This encodes CASSLAVPTGELFF. This sequence joins TRBV13 and TRBJ2-2; D not resolved. The CDR3 runs 14 residues. CDR1 PRHDT and CDR2 FYEKMQ come from the germline V gene (reference sequence). The V gene lost 1 base and the J gene lost 4 bases, with 7 bases spanning the gap.

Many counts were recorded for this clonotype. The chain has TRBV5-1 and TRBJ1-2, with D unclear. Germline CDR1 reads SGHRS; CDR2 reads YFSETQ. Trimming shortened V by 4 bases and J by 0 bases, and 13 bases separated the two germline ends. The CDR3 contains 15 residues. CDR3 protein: CASSPFQHANYGYTF. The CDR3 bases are TGCGCCAGCAGCCCCTTCCAACACGCTAACTATGGCTACACCTTC.

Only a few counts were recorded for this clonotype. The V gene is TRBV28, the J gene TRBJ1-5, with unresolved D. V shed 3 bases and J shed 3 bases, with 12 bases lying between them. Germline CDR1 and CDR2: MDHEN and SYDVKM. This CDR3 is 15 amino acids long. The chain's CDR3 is CASSFRSGPNQPQHF. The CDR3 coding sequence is TGTGCCAGCAGTTTTCGGTCCGGGCCCAATCAGCCCCAGCATTTT.

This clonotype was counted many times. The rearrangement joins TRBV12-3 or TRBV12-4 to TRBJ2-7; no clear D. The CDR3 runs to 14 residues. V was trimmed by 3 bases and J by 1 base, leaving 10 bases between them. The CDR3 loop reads CASSFRHLSYEQYF. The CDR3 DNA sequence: TGTGCCAGCAGTTTTCGACACCTGTCCTACGAGCAGTACTTC.

For the CDR3, the DNA is TGTGCCAGCAGTCTCATAACTAATGAAAAACTGTTTTTT. Translated: CASSLITNEKLFF. The chain couples TRBV27 to TRBJ1-4; D gene unclear. This CDR3 comprises 13 residues. Germline V lookup: CDR1 MNHEY, CDR2 SMNVEV (reference sequence). V lost 5 bases, J lost 1 base, and 5 bases lay in between.

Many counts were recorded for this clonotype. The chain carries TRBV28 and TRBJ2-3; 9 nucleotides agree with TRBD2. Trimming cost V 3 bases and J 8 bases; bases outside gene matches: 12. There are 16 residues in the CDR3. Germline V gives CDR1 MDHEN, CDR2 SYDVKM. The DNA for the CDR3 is TGTGCCAGCAGTTTCCTCGCTAGCGGGGTAGGGGTTACGCAGTATTTT. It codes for CASSFLASGVGVTQYF.